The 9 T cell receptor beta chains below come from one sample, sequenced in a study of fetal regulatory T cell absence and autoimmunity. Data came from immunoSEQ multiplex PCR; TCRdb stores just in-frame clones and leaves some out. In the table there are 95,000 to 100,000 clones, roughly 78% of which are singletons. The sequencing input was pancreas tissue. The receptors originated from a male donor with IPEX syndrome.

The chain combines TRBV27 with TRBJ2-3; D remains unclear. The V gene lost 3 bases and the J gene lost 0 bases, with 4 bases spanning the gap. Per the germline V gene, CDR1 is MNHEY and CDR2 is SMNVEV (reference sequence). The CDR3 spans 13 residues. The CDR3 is CASSFYSTDTQYF. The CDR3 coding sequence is TGTGCCAGCAGTTTCTACAGCACAGATACGCAGTATTTT.

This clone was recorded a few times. CDR3 amino acids: CAIARFRYEQYF. For the CDR3, the DNA is TGTGCCATCGCTAGATTTCGGTACGAGCAGTACTTC. The rearrangement uses TRBV10-3 and TRBJ2-7; D call uncertain. Trimming removed 8 bases from V and 4 bases from J, with 12 bases in between. CDR1 and CDR2 from the germline V gene are ENHRY and SYGVKD. This CDR3 region has 12 residues.

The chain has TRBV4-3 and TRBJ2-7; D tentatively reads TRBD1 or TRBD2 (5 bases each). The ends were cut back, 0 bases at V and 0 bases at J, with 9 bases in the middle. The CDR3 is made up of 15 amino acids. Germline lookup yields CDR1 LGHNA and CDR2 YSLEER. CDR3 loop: CASSQEVGPSYEQYF. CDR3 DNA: TGCGCCAGCAGCCAAGAAGTGGGACCCTCCTACGAGCAGTACTTC.

In nucleotides, the CDR3 is TGCAGCGTTGAGGGGAACAGGGGGAACACTGAAGCTTTCTTT. Protein product: CSVEGNRGNTEAFF. The rearrangement uses TRBV29-1 and TRBJ1-1, with 7 nucleotides matching TRBD1. Germline CDR1 reads SQVTM; CDR2 reads ANQGSEA. Trimming at V came to 3 bases and at J to 1 base, leaving 5 bases not matched to a gene. The CDR3 is 14 residues long. The full variable domain, in which reference TRBV29-1 and TRBJ1-1 provide the parts outside the CDR3, is SAVISQKPSRDICQRGTSLTIQCQVDSQVTMMFWYRQQPGQSLTLIATANQGSEATYESGFVIDKFPISRPNLTFSTLTVSNMSPEDSSIYLCSVEGNRGNTEAFFGQGTRLTVV.

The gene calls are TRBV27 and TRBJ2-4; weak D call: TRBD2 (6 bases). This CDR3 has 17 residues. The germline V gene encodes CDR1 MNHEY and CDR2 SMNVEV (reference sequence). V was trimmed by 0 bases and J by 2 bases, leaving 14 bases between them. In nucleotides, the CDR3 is TGTGCCAGCAGTTTATCGATGCTAGCGTACTCCAAAAACATTCAGTACTTC. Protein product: CASSLSMLAYSKNIQYF.

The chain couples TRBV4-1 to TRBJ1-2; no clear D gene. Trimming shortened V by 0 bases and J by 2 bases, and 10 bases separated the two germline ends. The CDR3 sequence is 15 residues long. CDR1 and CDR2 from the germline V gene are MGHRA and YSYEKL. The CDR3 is CASSQDIALNYGYTF. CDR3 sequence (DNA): TGCGCCAGCAGCCAAGATATCGCCCTCAACTATGGCTACACCTTC.

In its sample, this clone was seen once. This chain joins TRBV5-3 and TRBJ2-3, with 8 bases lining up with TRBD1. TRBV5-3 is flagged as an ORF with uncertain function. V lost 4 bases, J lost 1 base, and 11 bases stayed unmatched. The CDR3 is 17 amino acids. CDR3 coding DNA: TGTGCCAGAAGCCCGCCGACAGGGGAGAGGGGCACAGATACGCAGTATTTT. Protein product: CARSPPTGERGTDTQYF.

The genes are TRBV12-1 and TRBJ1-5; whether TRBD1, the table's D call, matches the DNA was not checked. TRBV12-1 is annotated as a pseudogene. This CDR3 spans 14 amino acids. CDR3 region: CASSSEQGNRPQHF. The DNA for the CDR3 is TGTGCCAGCAGCAGTGAACAGGGAAATCGTCCCCAGCATTTT.

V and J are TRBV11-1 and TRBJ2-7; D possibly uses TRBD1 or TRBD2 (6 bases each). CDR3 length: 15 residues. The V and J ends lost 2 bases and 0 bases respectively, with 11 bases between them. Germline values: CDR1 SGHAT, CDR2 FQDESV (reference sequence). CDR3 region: CASSLRGPSSYEQYF. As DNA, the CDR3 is TGTGCCAGCAGCTTACGGGGGCCCAGCTCCTACGAGCAGTACTTC.